This T cell receptor (beta chain) was sequenced during a study of cytotoxic CD8 clonotypes in ibrutinib-treated CLL. Overall study: Response sampling occurred after a median around 12 months of treatment (range 6 to 36).

Remarks on this clone: Its antigen is unidentified.

Study findings and constraints: Rising at ibrutinib response, clonality subsequently fell back toward baseline at progression. Researchers report that baseline clonality outpaced age-matched healthy donors and tracked circulating CD8+ T-cell counts.

V was trimmed by 0 bases and J by 1 base, leaving 11 bases between them. The germline V gene has CDR1 SGHTS and CDR2 YDEGEE. CDR3 length: 16 amino acids. Investigators sought sequencing depths of between 1 in 200,000 and 1 in 1 million T cells. The table came from immunoSEQ multiplex PCR; TCRdb's copy has only in-frame clones and leaves some out. The table includes roughly 150,000 clones, more than 75% detected once. This material consisted of PBMCs, taken after 24 months of ibrutinib treatment. This chain joins TRBV5-8 and TRBJ2-4, with D maybe TRBD1 (6 bases). The sequence came from a human donor with chronic lymphocytic leukemia. DNA for the CDR3: TGTGCCAGCAGCTTGGGTCAGGGGAAGGCCAAAAACATTCAGTACTTC. Protein product: CASSLGQGKAKNIQYF.